This T cell receptor (beta chain) was documented in a study of cytomegalovirus exposure and HLA in healthy donors. The PCR ran on 60 Vbeta and 13 Jbeta primers. Clones were read by immunoSEQ multiplex PCR, and TCRdb kept only the in-frame ones, dropping some. This repertoire shows a few hundred thousand clones, about 75% found once; its top ten account for around 1.8%. The CDR3 runs to 14 residues. Germline lookup yields CDR1 SGHDT and CDR2 YYEEEE. The receptor comes from a man younger than 30 in good health and CMV-seronegative. The sample taken for sequencing was PBMCs. The V call is TRBV5-6, the J call TRBJ2-5, with TRBD1 matching 7 bases. The DNA end is more similar to TRBJ2-7, so the J call may be wrong. CDR3 sequence reads: CASSLGTGQYEQYF. The CDR3 DNA follows: TGTGCCAGCAGCTTGGGGACAGGCCAGTACGAGCAGTACTTC.